A single sample is the source of the 20 T cell receptor beta chains below, sequenced in a study of regulatory T cells in long-lasting Graves disease. Time point denoted: newly diagnosed GD, antithyroid drugs for less than 3 months. Preparation of the TCR library used RNA extracted from PBMCs. Arm-PCR of CDR3 regions with iRepertoire HTBI primers generated TCR beta libraries. Each CDR3 protein gets one entry after TCRdb re-called the multiplex PCR reads with MiXCR. Among about 430,000 distinct CDR3 sequences, approximately 15% were seen once, and the ten largest hold about 7.6%. These sequences were also reported in another study, on T cells in Graves' hyperthyroidism and ophthalmopathy.

Specimen: peripheral blood mononuclear cells (PBMCs), collected at new diagnosis, from a patient treated with antithyroid drugs. The receptor set was obtained from a woman aged 40-49 years with Graves disease.

This clonotype was recorded a few times. With a much larger clone just one base away, this may be a read error. V is TRBV27 and J is TRBJ2-1, with 7 bases that match TRBD2. Per the germline V gene, CDR1 is MNHEY and CDR2 is SMNVEV (reference sequence). CDR3 length: 14 amino acids. V lost 5 bases and J lost 7; bases outside the gene matches: 8. The CDR3 protein is CASSQTSVLNEQFF. The CDR3 DNA sequence: TGTGCCAGCAGTCAAACTAGCGTGCTTAATGAGCAGTTCTTC.

This clonotype occurred many times. The chain uses TRBV28 and TRBJ2-7; TRBD1 might be the D (5 bases). The CDR3 covers 12 residues. Germline-derived CDR1 and CDR2 are MDHEN and SYDVKM. Trimming removed 8 bases from V and 7 bases from J, with 15 bases in between. CDR3 region: CASGLGVGEQYF. DNA of the CDR3: TGTGCCAGCGGCTTAGGGGTAGGAGAGCAGTACTTC.

This clonotype showed up many times. The genes are TRBV24-1 and TRBJ2-1; possible D gene TRBD2, 5 bases. The CDR3 is made up of 13 amino acids. V lost 5 bases, J lost 7 bases, and 11 bases lay in between. Germline assignment: CDR1 KGHDR and CDR2 SFDVKD. This chain's CDR3 is CATSAGFRNEQFF. The CDR3 DNA follows: TGTGCCACCAGTGCGGGATTTAGAAATGAGCAGTTCTTC.

Many counts were recorded for this clonotype. V usage is TRBV5-1 and J usage is TRBJ2-7; D remains ambiguous. Germline CDR1 and CDR2: SGHRS and YFSETQ. With 4 bases removed from V and 4 bases from J, the gap between germline ends came to 15 bases. This CDR3 has 14 amino acids. Written as DNA, the CDR3 is TGCGCCAGCAGCCCGCCGGAACAGATGTACGAGCAGTACTTC. Translation: CASSPPEQMYEQYF. Full variable domain (missing parts from reference TRBV5-1 and TRBJ2-7): KAGVTQTPRYLIKTRGQQVTLSCSPISGHRSVSWYQQTPGQGLQFLFEYFSETQRNKGNFPGRFSGRQFSNSRSEMNVSTLELGDSALYLCASSPPEQMYEQYFGPGTRLTVT.

DNA of the CDR3: TGTGCCAGTAGTATAGTAAGGACTAGCGGATTAGCCAAAAACATTCAGTACTTC. Amino acid sequence: CASSIVRTSGLAKNIQYF. The chain uses TRBV19 and TRBJ2-4; 10 nucleotides match TRBD2. CDR1 LNHDA and CDR2 SQIVND come from the germline V gene (reference sequence). The CDR3 loop spans 18 amino acids. Unmatched junction bases numbered 6, after V lost 1 base and J lost 0 bases.

The table lists this clonotype with a few counts. For the CDR3, the DNA is TGTGCCAGCAGCTTAGCGTCAGGGCGGGCCCATGAGCAGTTCTTC. This codes for CASSLASGRAHEQFF. This chain connects TRBV11-3 to TRBJ2-1; D is tentatively TRBD1 or TRBD2 (5 bases each). Trimming pared 1 base from V and 8 bases from J, leaving 15 bases between. CDR3 length: 15 residues. CDR1 is SGHNT, CDR2 YENEEA, per germline.

This clonotype was counted only a few times. The rearrangement uses TRBV11-2 and TRBJ2-5; 8 positions match TRBD1. Germline CDR1 reads SGHAT; CDR2 reads FQNNGV. This CDR3 region has 15 residues. V dropped 5 bases and J dropped 4; count of bases not matched to a gene: 9. The CDR3 protein is CASSQTKTGAETQYF. The CDR3 DNA reads TGTGCCAGCAGCCAAACGAAGACAGGGGCAGAGACCCAGTACTTC.

The CDR3 coding sequence is TGCGCCAGCGGATACAGCTCCTACAATGAGCAGTTCTTC. Protein: CASGYSSYNEQFF. J is TRBJ2-1 and V is TRBV10-2; D uncertain. Germline V gene data show CDR1 as WSHSY and CDR2 as SAAADI. Trimming removed 8 bases at V and 0 bases at J, with 8 bases between. This CDR3 region has 13 residues.

This clonotype appeared a few times. V is TRBV5-1 and J is TRBJ2-3; 10 bases line up with TRBD1. V trimming: 4 bases; J trimming: 3 bases; junction bases outside the gene matches: 5. The CDR3 totals 15 residues. The germline CDR1 and CDR2 sequences are SGHRS and YFSETQ. CDR3 sequence reads: CASSGRDRGTDTQYF. The CDR3 bases are TGCGCCAGCAGCGGCCGGGACAGGGGTACAGATACGCAGTATTTT.

This clonotype was seen many times. The V gene is TRBV3-1, the J gene TRBJ2-1, with TRBD1 identical over 8 bases. Germline lookup yields CDR1 LGHDT and CDR2 YNNKEL (reference sequence). Germline trimming cut 0 bases from V and 1 base from J; bases unmatched to any gene: 2. There are 16 residues in the CDR3. The CDR3 protein is CASSQEDRGSYNEQFF. CDR3 in DNA: TGTGCCAGCAGCCAAGAAGACAGGGGATCCTACAATGAGCAGTTCTTC.

This clonotype was seen many times. The V and J genes are TRBV2 and TRBJ1-5; D perhaps matches TRBD1 (5 bases). The V gene's germline CDR1 is SNHLY and CDR2 FYNNEI. Trimming removed 7 bases from V and 7 bases from J, with 17 bases in between. CDR3 length: 14 amino acids. The DNA of the CDR3 is TGTGCCAGCAATGGGGGATCCTCGGGGCAGCCCCAGCATTTT. It encodes CASNGGSSGQPQHF.

There are a few counts of this clonotype. The chain carries TRBV6-1 and TRBJ1-2, with D perhaps matching TRBD1 (6 bases). Germline assignment: CDR1 MNHNS and CDR2 SASEGT. V dropped 1 base and J dropped 7 bases, with 19 bases sitting between them. This CDR3 contains 16 residues. CDR3 protein: CASSEVAQGFGSGYTF. For the CDR3, the DNA is TGTGCCAGCAGTGAAGTTGCACAGGGTTTCGGGAGTGGCTACACCTTC.

This clonotype was detected only a few times. The chain combines TRBV4-1 with TRBJ2-7; 9 bases agree with TRBD1. The junction had 3 bases not matched to a gene; V was cut back by 1 base and J by 2 bases. In germline, CDR1 is MGHRA, CDR2 YSYEKL. The CDR3 is 15 residues long. The CDR3 loop is CASSQARTGAYEQYF. In nucleotides, the CDR3 is TGCGCCAGCAGCCAAGCCAGGACAGGGGCCTACGAGCAGTACTTC.

This clonotype was recorded many times. The chain recombines TRBV4-1 with TRBJ2-5; 8 bases match TRBD2. This CDR3 is 15 amino acids long. V dropped 3 bases and J dropped 4; count of bases not matched to a gene: 7. Germline CDR1 is MGHRA and CDR2 is YSYEKL. The CDR3 loop reads CASSHVPGGRETQYF. CDR3 in DNA: TGCGCCAGCAGCCACGTCCCGGGAGGGCGAGAGACCCAGTACTTC.

V is TRBV18 and J is TRBJ1-3; D unclear. V dropped 2 bases and J dropped 0 bases, with 11 bases sitting between them. Germline V lookup: CDR1 KGHSH, CDR2 LQKENI. CDR3 length: 16 amino acids. The CDR3 loop is CASSPITVGSGNTIYF. CDR3 nucleotide sequence: TGTGCCAGCTCACCAATCACCGTGGGCTCTGGAAACACCATATATTTT.

This clonotype was counted at least ten times. The V call is TRBV7-6, the J call TRBJ1-4, with TRBD1 matching 7 bases. V trimming: 5 bases; J trimming: 8 bases; junction bases outside the gene matches: 20. The CDR3 is 18 amino acids. Germline V gene lookup returns CDR1 SGHVS and CDR2 FNYEAQ. The CDR3 spells CASSQPNITGAFLEKLFF. For the CDR3, the DNA is TGTGCCAGCAGCCAACCCAATATCACAGGGGCCTTTCTAGAAAAACTGTTTTTT.

Note on this clonotype: A much larger clone differs from this one at a single base, so this may be a read error. The rearrangement links TRBV12-3 or TRBV12-4 to TRBJ2-2, with 7 nucleotides matching TRBD2. The CDR3 is 14 amino acids. CDR3 in DNA: TGTGTCAGCAGGGAGCGGGACAACACCGGGGAGCTGTTTTTT. As protein: CVSRERDNTGELFF.

The table lists this clonotype with many counts. The V and J genes are TRBV7-2 and TRBJ2-5; the D gene is possibly TRBD2 (5 bases). The V end lost 10 bases, the J end lost 4 bases, and 13 bases lay between the germline ends. The CDR3 totals 12 residues. The germline V gene has CDR1 SGHTA and CDR2 FQGNSA. The CDR3, as DNA: TGTGCCATCAGTAATCGGGGAGAGACCCAGTACTTC. Amino acid sequence: CAISNRGETQYF.

This clonotype was seen many times. The rearrangement uses TRBV9 and TRBJ2-2; 10 bases line up with TRBD2. The ends lost 6 bases at V and 6 bases at J; junction bases unmatched: 14. Germline V CDR1 and CDR2: SGDLS, YYNGEE. This CDR3 is built from 17 residues. CDR3 sequence (DNA): TGTGCCAGCACATCGTCGGCTAGCGGGAGCTTAGCCGGGGAGCTGTTTTTT. Its translation is CASTSSASGSLAGELFF.

This clonotype showed up many times. At one end, the junction sequence differs from germline, possibly due to a read error. The chain joins TRBV12-3 or TRBV12-4 to TRBJ2-7; unclear D gene. The CDR3 totals 13 residues. The CDR3 DNA reads as TGTGCCAGCAGTTTGTCCCTGGGCCTCCCGGTGGACTTC. Its translation: CASSLSLGLPVDF.